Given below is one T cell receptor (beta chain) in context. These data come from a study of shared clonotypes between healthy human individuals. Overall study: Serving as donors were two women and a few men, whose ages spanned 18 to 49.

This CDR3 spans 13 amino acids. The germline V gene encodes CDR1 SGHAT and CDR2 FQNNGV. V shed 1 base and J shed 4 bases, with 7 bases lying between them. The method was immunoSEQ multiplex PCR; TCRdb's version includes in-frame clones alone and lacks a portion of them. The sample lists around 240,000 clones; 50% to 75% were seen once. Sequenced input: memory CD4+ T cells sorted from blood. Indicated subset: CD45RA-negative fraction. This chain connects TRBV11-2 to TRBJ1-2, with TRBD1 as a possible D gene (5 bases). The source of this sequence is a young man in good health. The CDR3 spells CASSLGQGYGYTF. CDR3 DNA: TGTGCCAGCAGCTTAGGGCAGGGCTATGGCTACACCTTC.